The following is a T cell receptor beta chain sequence with its context. Antigen specificity is unknown. The table came from immunoSEQ multiplex PCR; TCRdb's copy has only in-frame clones and leaves some out. Altogether more than 120,000 clones are present, approximately 89% being singletons, with the ten largest covering roughly 1.7%. This specimen belongs to a study of T cell responses to AZD1222 COVID-19 vaccine. General observations from the study: Without day 14 samples, only post-peak T cell repertoires were studied. With two AZD1222 doses given, Spike-specific TCR breadth and depth both rose. Close to half of spike-specific TCRs reportedly recognize unmutated variant regions.

Deletions cut 5 bases from V and 3 bases from J, with 16 bases between. The CDR3 sequence is 15 residues long. Germline CDR1 is MNHEY and CDR2 is SVGAGI. The sequence was collected from an adult who received the AZD1222 COVID-19 vaccine. Material: peripheral blood, obtained 28 days after the second AZD1222 dose. The J gene is TRBJ1-1, the V gene TRBV6-5; tentatively, D is TRBD1 (5 bases). This CDR3 reads CASSTLGAGDTEAFF. In nucleotides, the CDR3 is TGTGCCAGCAGTACCCTCGGGGCCGGGGACACTGAAGCTTTCTTT.